These 21 T cell receptor beta chains were sequenced from one sample in a study of shared T cell receptors in the human thymus. TCRdb's table, derived via immunoSEQ multiplex PCR, lists solely in-frame clones and lacks some. The sample holds about 660,000 clones, around 89% seen once. A further study also used this sample, focusing on human thymus T cells.

Sequenced sample: thymocytes. These TCRs come from a boy under two years old with a congenital heart defect.

This chain joins TRBV2 and TRBJ2-7, with TRBD2 matching over 8 bases. The CDR3 contains 16 residues. Trimming cost V 6 bases and J 2 bases; bases outside gene matches: 12. Germline values: CDR1 SNHLY, CDR2 FYNNEI. The CDR3: CASSPPWREDPYEQYF. DNA of the CDR3: TGTGCCAGCAGCCCCCCTTGGCGGGAGGACCCCTACGAGCAGTACTTC.

CDR3 sequence: CASSLGTGGPYNEQFF. The CDR3, as DNA: TGTGCCAGCAGCTTAGGGACAGGGGGTCCCTACAATGAGCAGTTCTTC. The V gene is TRBV7-6, the J gene TRBJ2-1; TRBD1 agrees at 10 bases. CDR1 is SGHVS and CDR2 is FNYEAQ in the germline V gene. With 1 base clipped from V and 2 bases from J, the junction kept 2 bases outside the gene matches. The CDR3 runs to 16 residues.

The chain links TRBV27 to TRBJ2-7; the D gene is possibly TRBD1 (5 bases). V was shortened by 5 bases and J by 1 base, with 9 bases between the two germline ends. The germline gives CDR1 MNHEY, CDR2 SMNVEV (reference sequence). This CDR3 has 13 amino acids. The CDR3 loop reads CASSATASYEQYF. The CDR3 DNA sequence: TGTGCCAGCAGTGCGACAGCATCCTACGAGCAGTACTTC.

Only one count was recorded for this clone. The chain uses TRBV15 and TRBJ2-1, with a weak D call TRBD1 (5 bases). The CDR3 covers 12 residues. Germline V gene lookup returns CDR1 LNHNV and CDR2 YYDKDF (reference sequence). V was shortened by 1 base and J by 9 bases, with 7 bases between the two germline ends. The CDR3 nucleotides read TGTGCCACCAGCAGAGTAGGGGCTGAGCAGTTCTTC. Translating gives CATSRVGAEQFF.

CDR3 bases: TGTGCCAGCTCACCAGACAGACAGCTAGCCAAAAACATTCAGTACTTC. Translated: CASSPDRQLAKNIQYF. The V gene is TRBV18, the J gene TRBJ2-4; tentative D call: TRBD1 (5 bases). With 2 bases removed from V and 0 bases from J, the gap between germline ends came to 11 bases. CDR3 size: 16 residues. CDR1 is KGHSH and CDR2 is LQKENI in the germline V gene. Full variable domain (missing parts from reference TRBV18 and TRBJ2-4): NAGVMQNPRHLVRRRGQEARLRCSPMKGHSHVYWYRQLPEEGLKFMVYLQKENIIDESGMPKERFSAEFPKEGPSILRIQQVVRGDSAAYFCASSPDRQLAKNIQYFGAGTRLSVL.

This clone was found once. The chain has TRBV4-2 and TRBJ2-7, with 8 bases aligning to TRBD2. The CDR3 has 16 residues. Trimming cost V 0 bases and J 2 bases; bases outside gene matches: 6. The germline V gene encodes CDR1 LGHNA and CDR2 YNFKEQ. The CDR3 DNA sequence: TGTGCCAGCAGCCAAGATCTCACTAGCGGCCCCTACGAGCAGTACTTC. This sequence encodes CASSQDLTSGPYEQYF.

This clone appeared a single time. The chain recombines TRBV30 with TRBJ1-4; D might be TRBD1 (6 bases). V gave up 2 bases and J gave up 7 bases, with 17 bases separating them. The CDR3 spans 15 residues. Germline V CDR1 and CDR2: GTSNPN, SVGIG (reference sequence). The CDR3 sequence: CAWSIAGVKAEKLFF. The DNA for the CDR3 is TGTGCCTGGAGTATAGCAGGGGTAAAGGCTGAAAAACTGTTTTTT.

The chain employs TRBV18 and TRBJ1-1, with 7 bases that match TRBD1. The CDR3 runs 16 residues. Germline V gene sequence: CDR1 KGHSH, CDR2 LQKENI. Trimming at V came to 3 bases and at J to 7 bases, leaving 14 bases not matched to a gene. Here the CDR3 reads CASSPERGRSIGEAFF. The CDR3 nucleotides are TGTGCCAGCTCACCGGAGAGGGGGCGCAGCATTGGTGAAGCTTTCTTT.

Regarding this clone: The sample holds other DNA sequences that translate to the same CDR3. This chain connects TRBV5-6 to TRBJ1-2; 9 nucleotides align to TRBD1. V lost 3 bases to trimming and J lost 6 bases; unmatched junction nucleotides: 6. Germline values: CDR1 SGHDT, CDR2 YYEEEE. The CDR3 is made up of 14 amino acids. CDR3 protein: CASSSTDRGHGYTF. The CDR3 DNA sequence: TGTGCCAGCAGCTCAACGGACAGGGGCCATGGCTACACCTTC.

DNA of the CDR3: TGTGCCAGCAGCGTACCCTCGACTAGCGGGAGGGGAAATATCTCCTACGAGCAGTACTTC. Its protein is CASSVPSTSGRGNISYEQYF. J is TRBJ2-7 and V is TRBV2, with 14 bases aligning to TRBD2. The V segment lost 6 bases and the J segment 0 bases; nucleotides outside the gene matches: 16. Germline CDR1 SNHLY, CDR2 FYNNEI. The CDR3 runs 20 residues.

The chain couples TRBV11-1 to TRBJ2-7; 8 positions agree with TRBD2. The CDR3 length is 18 residues. The J segment lost 3 bases and the V segment lost 1 base, leaving 14 bases of the junction unmatched. Germline-derived CDR1 and CDR2 are SGHAT and FQDESV (reference sequence). The CDR3 bases are TGTGCCAGCAGCTTAGTCCATGCGTCTGGTAGCGGGGTCTACGAGCAGTACTTC. It encodes CASSLVHASGSGVYEQYF. Supplemented by reference TRBV11-1 and TRBJ2-7, the full variable domain reads EAEVAQSPRYKITEKSQAVAFWCDPISGHATLYWYRQILGQGPELLVQFQDESVVDDSQLPKDRFSAERLKGVDSTLKIQPAELGDSAMYLCASSLVHASGSGVYEQYFGPGTRLTVT.

This sequence joins TRBV1 and TRBJ2-2; TRBD2 was called by the table and not checked on the DNA. TRBV1 is labeled a pseudogene. CDR3 size: 15 residues. CDR3 coding DNA: TGCACCATACGGCCTAGCGAGGGTCCCACCGGGGAGCTGTTTTTT. Encoded protein: CTIRPSEGPTGELFF.

V gene TRBV5-6 combines with J gene TRBJ2-7; D unresolved. Trimming took off 4 bases at V and 5 bases at J, with 16 bases between the two ends. CDR3 length equals 14 residues. Per germline, CDR1 SGHDT and CDR2 YYEEEE. CDR3 region: CASSLSHSQDEQYF. The CDR3 DNA is TGTGCCAGCAGCCTCTCCCATTCCCAGGACGAGCAGTACTTC.

This chain connects TRBV25-1 to TRBJ2-7; possible D gene TRBD1, 6 bases. This CDR3 spans 13 amino acids. Germline CDR1 MGHDK, CDR2 SYGVNS. Trimming removed 10 bases from V and 3 bases from J, with 16 bases in between. The CDR3 here is CATALTGDYEQYF. In DNA, the CDR3 is TGTGCCACGGCCCTGACAGGCGACTACGAGCAGTACTTC.

The chain joins TRBV27 to TRBJ2-1; D is uncertain. CDR3 length: 15 residues. The V and J ends lost 4 bases and 6 bases respectively, with 16 bases between them. In germline, CDR1 is MNHEY, CDR2 SMNVEV (reference sequence). DNA of the CDR3: TGTGCCAGCAGTTCTGGGTCCCCCCTAGTCAATGAGCAGTTCTTC. Translated, it gives CASSSGSPLVNEQFF.

This clone was counted between two and nine times. CDR3 nucleotide sequence: TGTGCCTGGAGTGTACTGGTTAGCGGAGCTGCAGATACGCAGTATTTT. Its translation is CAWSVLVSGAADTQYF. The genes are TRBV30 and TRBJ2-3, with a possible D match to TRBD2 (6 bases). This CDR3 has 16 amino acids. The germline CDR1 and CDR2 sequences are GTSNPN and SVGIG (reference sequence). Trimming cost V 0 bases and J 4 bases, with 17 bases left between them.

This clone has just one count. V usage is TRBV5-1 and J usage is TRBJ2-2, with D possibly matching TRBD2 (5 bases). The V gene lost 0 bases and the J gene lost 2 bases, with 11 bases spanning the gap. CDR3 length: 16 amino acids. The germline CDR1 and CDR2 sequences are SGHRS and YFSETQ. The CDR3 is CASSLGLTGNTGELFF. CDR3 DNA: TGCGCCAGCAGCTTGGGCCTAACGGGAAACACCGGGGAGCTGTTTTTT.

The V and J genes are TRBV9 and TRBJ2-7; D possibly corresponds to TRBD2 (5 bases). The V gene lost 3 bases and the J gene lost 6 bases, with 22 bases spanning the gap. Germline lookup yields CDR1 SGDLS and CDR2 YYNGEE. The CDR3 is made up of 16 amino acids. The CDR3 nucleotides are TGTGCCAGCAGCGGTGATTTGGAAACCCCGAGGGTCGAGCAGTACTTC. Protein product: CASSGDLETPRVEQYF.

The CDR3 DNA is TGTGCCTGGAGTCCCCCCGGGCAGGGGGGCGGGCAGTACTTC. The encoded protein is CAWSPPGQGGGQYF. This sequence joins TRBV30 and TRBJ2-7; TRBD1 is a possible D gene (7 bases). Germline V gene sequence: CDR1 GTSNPN, CDR2 SVGIG (reference sequence). The CDR3 length is 14 residues. V was trimmed by 2 bases and J by 9 bases, leaving 20 bases between them.

This rearrangement joins TRBV6-1 to TRBJ1-1, with TRBD1 identical over 8 bases. V shed 6 bases, J shed 6 bases, and the junction held 9 bases outside the gene matches. Germline V lookup: CDR1 MNHNS, CDR2 SASEGT. CDR3 length: 14 residues. CDR3 in amino acids: CASRPTGVIPEAFF. CDR3 DNA sequence: TGTGCCAGCAGACCGACAGGGGTTATCCCTGAAGCTTTCTTT.

The gene calls are TRBV2 and TRBJ2-5; 14 nucleotides align to TRBD2. The J call may be faulty, since TRBJ2-7 better matches the DNA end. CDR1 is SNHLY and CDR2 is FYNNEI in the germline V gene. The CDR3 length is 16 residues. The CDR3 bases are TGTGCCAGCACCCAGACGACTAGCGGGAGGGCCCACGAGCAGTACTTC. This encodes CASTQTTSGRAHEQYF.